This record looks at one T cell receptor (beta chain) sequence and its context. These data belong to a study of control samples from healthy donors and cancer patients. V was clipped by 1 base and J by 0 bases, with 13 bases between them. The CDR3 spans 17 residues. Looked up from germline, CDR1 is SGHVS and CDR2 is FQNEAQ. Method: immunoSEQ multiplex PCR; TCRdb's copy keeps in-frame clones and lacks some. Of more than 110,000 clones listed, approximately 92% are singletons. The source material was blood. The genes are TRBV7-8 and TRBJ2-1; a weak D match, TRBD1 (6 bases). This TCR was recovered from a man aged 25 to 40 in good health. CDR3 amino acids: CASSLDRGRYSYNEQFF. CDR3 DNA sequence: TGTGCCAGCAGCTTAGATAGGGGGAGATACTCCTACAATGAGCAGTTCTTC. Supplemented by reference TRBV7-8 and TRBJ2-1, the full variable domain reads GAGVSQSPRYKVAKRGQDVALRCDPISGHVSLFWYQQALGQGPEFLTYFQNEAQLDKSGLPSDRFFAERPEGSVSTLKIQRTQQEDSAVYLCASSLDRGRYSYNEQFFGPGTRLTVL.